This T cell receptor beta chain was identified in a study of CD8+CD57+ T cells in acquired aplastic anemia. Study-wide background: Sorted CD4+ and CD8+ cells gave a mean 3.2 ug DNA, range roughly 0.2 to 27.4 ug. Points from the study as a whole: Twenty-nine shared CD8+ CDR3s appeared highly expressed within patients' immunodominant clones.

For this clonotype: Its antigen is not known.

This CDR3 spans 16 amino acids. The germline V gene has CDR1 SGHAT and CDR2 FQNNGV. Trimming removed 0 bases from V and 3 bases from J, with 12 bases in between. Profiling of TCR beta VDJ combinations and CDR3 sequences used genomic DNA as template. MiXCR, run by TCRdb on the reads, gives a single entry per CDR3 protein. The sample has 150,000 to 180,000 distinct CDR3 sequences, about 52% seen once. Sequenced patients had shown CD8+CD57+ cell expansion by flow cytometry. Every one of the patients had aplastic anemia (severe, acquired). Material: sorted CD4+, CD8+, or CD8+CD57+ T cells (not recorded which) from PBMCs. The chain couples TRBV11-2 to TRBJ1-5; no definite D call. The TCR originated in a human donor with aplastic anemia. CDR3 DNA sequence: TGTGCCAGCAGCTTAGAACAGCCAATAGACAATCAGCCCCAGCATTTT. Translation: CASSLEQPIDNQPQHF.